Below, one TCR beta chain is given with its context. CD45RO negativity and positive selection for CCR7 defined naive CD8 cells, a population that excluded terminally differentiated effector memory CD45RA+ cells. This entry comes from a study of shared clonotypes between healthy human individuals. The table came from immunoSEQ multiplex PCR; TCRdb's copy has only in-frame clones and leaves some out. The sample holds 660,000 or so clones, roughly 96% seen once. Germline loops: CDR1 SEHNR, CDR2 FQNEAQ (reference sequence). The CDR3 is 18 residues long. Unmatched junction bases numbered 12, after V lost 5 bases and J lost 1 base.

The receptor was derived from a woman between 25 and 40 years old in good health. The chain is built from TRBV7-9 and TRBJ2-3; 10 bases are a match to TRBD2. The sequenced sample consisted of naive CD8+ T cells sorted from blood. The CDR3 DNA sequence: TGTGCCAGCAGCCCAAGAGTTCTAGCGGGAGCGGGCACAGATACGCAGTATTTT. Protein product: CASSPRVLAGAGTDTQYF. Combining the CDR3 with reference TRBV7-9 and TRBJ2-3 gives the whole variable domain DTGVSQNPRHKITKRGQNVTFRCDPISEHNRLYWYRQTLGQGPEFLTYFQNEAQLEKSRLLSDRFSAERPKGSFSTLEIQRTEQGDSAMYLCASSPRVLAGAGTDTQYFGPGTRLTVL.